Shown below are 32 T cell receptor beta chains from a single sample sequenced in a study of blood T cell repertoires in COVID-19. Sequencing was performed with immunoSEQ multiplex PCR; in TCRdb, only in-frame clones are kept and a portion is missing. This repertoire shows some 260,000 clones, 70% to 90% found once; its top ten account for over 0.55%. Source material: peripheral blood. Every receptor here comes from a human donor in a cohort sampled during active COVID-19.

The DNA of the CDR3 is TGTGCCAGTACCCGGGGGGGAACTAACTATGGCTACACCTTC. Translated: CASTRGGTNYGYTF. The rearrangement uses TRBV19 and TRBJ1-2, with D maybe TRBD1 (5 bases). CDR1 is LNHDA and CDR2 is SQIVND in the germline V gene (reference sequence). This CDR3 has 14 residues. V gave up 7 bases and J gave up 0 bases, with 12 bases separating them.

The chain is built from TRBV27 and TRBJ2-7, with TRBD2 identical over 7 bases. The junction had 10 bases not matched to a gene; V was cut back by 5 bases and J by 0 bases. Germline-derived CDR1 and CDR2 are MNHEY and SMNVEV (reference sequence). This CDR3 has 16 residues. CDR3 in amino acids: CASSPSAGRLSYEQYF. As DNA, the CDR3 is TGTGCCAGCAGTCCTTCAGCGGGAAGACTCTCCTACGAGCAGTACTTC.

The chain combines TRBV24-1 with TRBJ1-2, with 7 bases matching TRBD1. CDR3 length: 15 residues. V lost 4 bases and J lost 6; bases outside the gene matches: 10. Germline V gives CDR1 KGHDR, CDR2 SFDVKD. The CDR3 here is CATSDPLTGTDGYTF. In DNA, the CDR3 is TGTGCCACCAGTGACCCATTGACAGGGACTGATGGCTACACCTTC.

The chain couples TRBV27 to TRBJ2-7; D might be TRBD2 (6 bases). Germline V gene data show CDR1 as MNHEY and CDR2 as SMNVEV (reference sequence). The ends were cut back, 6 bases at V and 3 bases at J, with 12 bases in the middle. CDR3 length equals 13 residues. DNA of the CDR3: TGTGCCAGCAGACCGGGACTGAGCTACGAGCAGTACTTC. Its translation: CASRPGLSYEQYF.

The CDR3 loop is CAWSGRRGTGELFF. The DNA for the CDR3 is TGTGCCTGGAGTGGCCGCCGAGGAACCGGGGAGCTGTTTTTT. The gene calls are TRBV30 and TRBJ2-2, with no clear D. Trimming stripped 1 base from V and 5 bases from J, with 11 bases between. This CDR3 has 14 amino acids. The V gene's germline CDR1 is GTSNPN and CDR2 SVGIG (reference sequence).

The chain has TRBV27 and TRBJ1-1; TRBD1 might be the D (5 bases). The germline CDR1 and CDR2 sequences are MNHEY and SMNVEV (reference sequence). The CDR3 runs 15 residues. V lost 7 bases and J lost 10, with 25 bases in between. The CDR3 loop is CASTPSQGGFFVAFF. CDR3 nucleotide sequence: TGTGCCAGCACCCCGTCCCAGGGAGGTTTTTTTGTAGCTTTCTTT.

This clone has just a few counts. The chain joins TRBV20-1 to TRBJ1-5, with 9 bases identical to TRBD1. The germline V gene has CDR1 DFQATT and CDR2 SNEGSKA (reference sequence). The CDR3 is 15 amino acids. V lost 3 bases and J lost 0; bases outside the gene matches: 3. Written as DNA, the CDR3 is TGCAGTGCTAGTTGGACAGGGGCTAGCAATCAGCCCCAGCATTTT. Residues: CSASWTGASNQPQHF.

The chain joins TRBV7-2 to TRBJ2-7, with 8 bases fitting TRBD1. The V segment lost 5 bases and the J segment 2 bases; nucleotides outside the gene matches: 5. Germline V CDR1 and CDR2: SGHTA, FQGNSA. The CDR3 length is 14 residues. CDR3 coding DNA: TGTGCCAGCAGCCCTAGGACAGGGCCCTACGAGCAGTACTTC. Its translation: CASSPRTGPYEQYF.

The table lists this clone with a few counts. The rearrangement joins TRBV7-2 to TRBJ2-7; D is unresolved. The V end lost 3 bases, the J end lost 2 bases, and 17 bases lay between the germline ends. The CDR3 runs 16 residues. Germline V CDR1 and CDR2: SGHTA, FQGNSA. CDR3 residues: CASSFASPPSPYEQYF. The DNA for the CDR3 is TGTGCCAGCAGCTTTGCCAGTCCACCCTCCCCCTACGAGCAGTACTTC.

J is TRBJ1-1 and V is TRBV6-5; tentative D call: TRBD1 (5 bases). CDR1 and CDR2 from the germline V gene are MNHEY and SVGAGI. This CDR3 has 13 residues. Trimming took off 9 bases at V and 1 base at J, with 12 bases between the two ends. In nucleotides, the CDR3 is TGTGCCAGTCGGACACAGTCGAACACTGAAGCTTTCTTT. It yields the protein CASRTQSNTEAFF.

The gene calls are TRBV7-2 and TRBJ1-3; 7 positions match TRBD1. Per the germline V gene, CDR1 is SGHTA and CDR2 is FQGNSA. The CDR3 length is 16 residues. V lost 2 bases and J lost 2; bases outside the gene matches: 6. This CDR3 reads CASSLPTGNAGNTIYF. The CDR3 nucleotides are TGTGCCAGCAGCTTACCGACAGGGAACGCTGGAAACACCATATATTTT.

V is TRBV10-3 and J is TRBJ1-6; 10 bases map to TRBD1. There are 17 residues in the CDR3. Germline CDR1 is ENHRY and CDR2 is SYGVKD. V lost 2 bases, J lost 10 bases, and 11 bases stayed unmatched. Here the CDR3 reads CAISEGPPGQGRSPLHF. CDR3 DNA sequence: TGTGCCATCAGTGAGGGACCCCCGGGACAGGGGCGCTCACCCCTCCACTTT.

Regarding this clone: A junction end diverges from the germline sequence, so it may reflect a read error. CDR3 bases: TGCGCCAGCAGCCAGGGGGGGCTCTCCGACGAGCAGTACTTC. The encoded protein is CASSQGGLSDEQYF. The V and J genes are TRBV4-3 and TRBJ2-7; possible D gene TRBD2, 7 bases. This CDR3 region has 14 residues. Per germline, CDR1 LGHNA and CDR2 YSLEER.

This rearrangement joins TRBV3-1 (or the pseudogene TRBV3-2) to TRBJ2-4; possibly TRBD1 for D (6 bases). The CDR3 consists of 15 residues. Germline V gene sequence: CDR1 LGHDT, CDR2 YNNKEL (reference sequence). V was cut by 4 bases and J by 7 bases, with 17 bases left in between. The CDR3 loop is CASSPPDGQGNIQYF. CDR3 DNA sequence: TGTGCCAGCAGCCCCCCCGACGGTCAGGGGAACATTCAGTACTTC.

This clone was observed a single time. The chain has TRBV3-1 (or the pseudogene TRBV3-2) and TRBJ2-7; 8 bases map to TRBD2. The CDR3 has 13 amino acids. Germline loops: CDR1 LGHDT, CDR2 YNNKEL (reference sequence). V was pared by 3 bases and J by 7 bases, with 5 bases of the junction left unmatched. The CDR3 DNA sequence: TGTGCCAGCAGCCACCGGGGGGGGCGTGAGCAGTACTTC. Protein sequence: CASSHRGGREQYF.

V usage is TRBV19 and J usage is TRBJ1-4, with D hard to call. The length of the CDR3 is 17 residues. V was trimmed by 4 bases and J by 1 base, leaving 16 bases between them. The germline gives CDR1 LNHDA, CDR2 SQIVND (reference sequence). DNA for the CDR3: TGTGCCAGTAGTAGAGTCTTTCGATTGGTAACTAATGAAAAACTGTTTTTT. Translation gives CASSRVFRLVTNEKLFF.

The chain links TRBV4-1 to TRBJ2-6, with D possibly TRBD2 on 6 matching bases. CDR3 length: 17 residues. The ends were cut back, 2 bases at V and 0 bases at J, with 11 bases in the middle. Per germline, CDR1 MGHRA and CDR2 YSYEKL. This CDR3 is CASSQRYGGSGANVLTF. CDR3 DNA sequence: TGCGCCAGCAGCCAAAGGTACGGGGGCTCTGGGGCCAACGTCCTGACTTTC.

The CDR3 DNA sequence: TGCGCCAGCAGCCAAGATCGGGTTGTTGGGGGCTACACCTTC. The encoded protein is CASSQDRVVGGYTF. The chain employs TRBV4-3 and TRBJ1-2; D unclear. Germline CDR1 LGHNA, CDR2 YSLEER. Trimming took off 0 bases at V and 8 bases at J, with 13 bases between the two ends. There are 14 residues in the CDR3.

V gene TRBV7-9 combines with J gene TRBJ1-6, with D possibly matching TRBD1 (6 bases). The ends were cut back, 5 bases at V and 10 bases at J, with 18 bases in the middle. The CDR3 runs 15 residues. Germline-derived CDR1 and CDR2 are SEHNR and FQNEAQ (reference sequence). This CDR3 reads CASSPEGTNRSPLHF. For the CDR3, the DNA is TGTGCCAGCAGCCCAGAGGGGACAAACCGGTCACCCCTCCACTTT.

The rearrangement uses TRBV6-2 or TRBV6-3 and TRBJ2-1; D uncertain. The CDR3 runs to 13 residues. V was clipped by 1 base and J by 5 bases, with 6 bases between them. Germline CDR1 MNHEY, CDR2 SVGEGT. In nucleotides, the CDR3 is TGTGCCAGCAGTTACTACAACAACAATGAGCAGTTCTTC. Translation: CASSYYNNNEQFF.

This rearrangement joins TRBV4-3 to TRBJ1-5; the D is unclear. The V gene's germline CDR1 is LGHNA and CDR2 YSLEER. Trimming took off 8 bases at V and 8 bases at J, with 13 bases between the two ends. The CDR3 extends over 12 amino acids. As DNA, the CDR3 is TGCGCCAGCGCCTCGGTGAAGAAGCCCCAGCATTTT. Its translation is CASASVKKPQHF.

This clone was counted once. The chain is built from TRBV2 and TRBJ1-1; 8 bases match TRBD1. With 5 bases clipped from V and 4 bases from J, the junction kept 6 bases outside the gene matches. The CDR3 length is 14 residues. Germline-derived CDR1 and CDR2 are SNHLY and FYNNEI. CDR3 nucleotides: TGTGCCAGCAGTCTGACAGGGGAGGCCACTGAAGCTTTCTTT. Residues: CASSLTGEATEAFF.

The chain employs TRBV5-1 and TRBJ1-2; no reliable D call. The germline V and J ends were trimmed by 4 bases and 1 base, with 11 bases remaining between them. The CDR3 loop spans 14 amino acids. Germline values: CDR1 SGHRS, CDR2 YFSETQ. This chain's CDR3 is CASSLGRVNYGYTF. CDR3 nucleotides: TGCGCCAGCAGCCTGGGGAGAGTTAACTATGGCTACACCTTC.

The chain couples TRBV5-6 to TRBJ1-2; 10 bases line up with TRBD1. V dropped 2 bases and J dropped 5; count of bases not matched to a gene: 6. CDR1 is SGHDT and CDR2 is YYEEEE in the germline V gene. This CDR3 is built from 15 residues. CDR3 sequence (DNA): TGTGCCAGCAGCTTACGGACAGGGGGGCGGTATGGCTACACCTTC. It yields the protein CASSLRTGGRYGYTF.

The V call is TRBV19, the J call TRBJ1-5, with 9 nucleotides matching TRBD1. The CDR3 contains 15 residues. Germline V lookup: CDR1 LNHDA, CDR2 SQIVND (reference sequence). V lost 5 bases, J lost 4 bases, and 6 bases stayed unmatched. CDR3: CASSPLGTGNQPQHF. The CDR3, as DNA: TGTGCCAGTAGTCCACTCGGGACAGGGAATCAGCCCCAGCATTTT.

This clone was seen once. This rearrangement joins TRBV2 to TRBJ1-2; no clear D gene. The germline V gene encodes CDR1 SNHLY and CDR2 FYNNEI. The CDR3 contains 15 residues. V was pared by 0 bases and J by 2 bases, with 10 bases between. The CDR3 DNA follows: TGTGCCAGCAGTGAAGCCCGTGGGCGAAACTATGGCTACACCTTC. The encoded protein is CASSEARGRNYGYTF.

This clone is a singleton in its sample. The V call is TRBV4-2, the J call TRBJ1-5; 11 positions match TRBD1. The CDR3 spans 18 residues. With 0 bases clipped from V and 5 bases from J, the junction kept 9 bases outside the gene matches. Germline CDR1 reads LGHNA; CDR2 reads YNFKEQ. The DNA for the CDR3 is TGTGCCAGCAGCCAAGATTGGGGACAGGGGGATGGGGATCAGCCCCAGCATTTT. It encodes CASSQDWGQGDGDQPQHF.

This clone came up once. The DNA for the CDR3 is TGTGCCAGCAGCTTAGGAAGACAGGGGGCGGCTAATGAAAAACTGTTTTTT. This translates into CASSLGRQGAANEKLFF. The rearrangement links TRBV5-5 to TRBJ1-4; 10 nucleotides line up with TRBD1. The CDR3 runs 17 residues. V lost 2 bases to trimming and J lost 3 bases; unmatched junction nucleotides: 7. Looked up from germline, CDR1 is SGHKS and CDR2 is YYEKEE (reference sequence).

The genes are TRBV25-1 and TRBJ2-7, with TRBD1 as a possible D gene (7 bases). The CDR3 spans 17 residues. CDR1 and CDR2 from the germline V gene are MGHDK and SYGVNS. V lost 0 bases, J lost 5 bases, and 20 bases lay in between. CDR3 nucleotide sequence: TGTGCCAGCAGTGAATACGGGACAGAAGGAGGGACCGACGAGCAGTACTTC. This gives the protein CASSEYGTEGGTDEQYF.

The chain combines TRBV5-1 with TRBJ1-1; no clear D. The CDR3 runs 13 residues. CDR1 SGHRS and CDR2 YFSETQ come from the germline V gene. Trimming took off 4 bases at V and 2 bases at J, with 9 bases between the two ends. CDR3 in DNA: TGCGCCAGCAGCCAAGGACTAAACACTGAAGCTTTCTTT. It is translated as CASSQGLNTEAFF.

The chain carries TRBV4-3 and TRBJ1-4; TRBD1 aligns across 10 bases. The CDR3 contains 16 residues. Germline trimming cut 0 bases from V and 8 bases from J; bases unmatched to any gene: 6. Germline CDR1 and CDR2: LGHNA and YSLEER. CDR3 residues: CASSQETGGFREKLFF. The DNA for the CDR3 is TGCGCCAGCAGCCAAGAGACAGGGGGCTTTCGAGAAAAACTGTTTTTT.

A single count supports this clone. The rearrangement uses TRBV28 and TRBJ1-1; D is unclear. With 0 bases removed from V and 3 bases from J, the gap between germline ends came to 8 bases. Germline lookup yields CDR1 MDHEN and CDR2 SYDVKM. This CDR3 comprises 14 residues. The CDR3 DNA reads TGTGCCAGCAGTTTATGGGGAGCGGACACTGAAGCTTTCTTT. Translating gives CASSLWGADTEAFF.